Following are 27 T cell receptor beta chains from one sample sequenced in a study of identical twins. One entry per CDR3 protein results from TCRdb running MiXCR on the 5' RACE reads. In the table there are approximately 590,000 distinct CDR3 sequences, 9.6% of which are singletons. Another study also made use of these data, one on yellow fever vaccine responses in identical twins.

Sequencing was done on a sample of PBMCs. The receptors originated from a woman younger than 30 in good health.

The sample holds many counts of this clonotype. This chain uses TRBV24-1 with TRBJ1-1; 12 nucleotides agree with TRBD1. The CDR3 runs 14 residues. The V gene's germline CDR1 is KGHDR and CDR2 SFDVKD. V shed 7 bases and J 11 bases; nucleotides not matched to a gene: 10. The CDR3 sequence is CATRKAGTGGKAFF. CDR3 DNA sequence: TGTGCCACCAGGAAAGCCGGGACAGGGGGCAAGGCTTTCTTT.

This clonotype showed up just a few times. The DNA of the CDR3 is TGTGCCAGCAGCCAAGTGTTAGGAAGGGGCCCATCTGGGGCCAACGTCCTGACTTTC. Its protein product is CASSQVLGRGPSGANVLTF. The chain carries TRBV3-1 and TRBJ2-6; D is perhaps TRBD1 (5 bases). This CDR3 has 19 residues. Per the germline V gene, CDR1 is LGHDT and CDR2 is YNNKEL (reference sequence). V lost 1 base to trimming and J lost 1 base, with 17 bases between them.

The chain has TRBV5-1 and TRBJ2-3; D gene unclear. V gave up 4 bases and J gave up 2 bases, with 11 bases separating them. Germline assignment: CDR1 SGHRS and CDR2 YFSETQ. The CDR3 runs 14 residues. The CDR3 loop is CASSTGGVTDTQYF. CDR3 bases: TGCGCCAGCAGCACCGGTGGGGTCACAGATACGCAGTATTTT.

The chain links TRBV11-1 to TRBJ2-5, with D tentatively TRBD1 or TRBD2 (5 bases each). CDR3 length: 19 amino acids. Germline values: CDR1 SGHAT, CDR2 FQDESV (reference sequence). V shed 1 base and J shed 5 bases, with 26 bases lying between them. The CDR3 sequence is CASSLGAWAGTTTGETQYF. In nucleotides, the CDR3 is TGTGCCAGCAGCTTAGGGGCGTGGGCAGGGACCACCACCGGGGAGACCCAGTACTTC.

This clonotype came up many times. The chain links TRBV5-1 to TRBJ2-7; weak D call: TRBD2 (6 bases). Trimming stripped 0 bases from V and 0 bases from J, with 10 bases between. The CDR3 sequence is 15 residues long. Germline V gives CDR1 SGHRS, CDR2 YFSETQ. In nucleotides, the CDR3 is TGCGCCAGCAGCTTGGATTGGGGAGGCTCCTACGAGCAGTACTTC. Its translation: CASSLDWGGSYEQYF.

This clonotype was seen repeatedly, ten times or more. CDR3 in amino acids: CASSLDGYTYEQYF. The CDR3 nucleotides are TGTGCCAGCAGCTTAGACGGATACACCTACGAGCAGTACTTC. The chain carries TRBV7-9 and TRBJ2-7; D not certain. The V end was cut by 1 base, the J end by 2 bases, with 9 bases between. Germline loops: CDR1 SEHNR, CDR2 FQNEAQ (reference sequence). CDR3 size: 14 residues. Full variable domain (remainder filled in from reference TRBV7-9 and TRBJ2-7): DTGVSQNPRHKITKRGQNVTFRCDPISEHNRLYWYRQTLGQGPEFLTYFQNEAQLEKSRLLSDRFSAERPKGSFSTLEIQRTEQGDSAMYLCASSLDGYTYEQYFGPGTRLTVT.

CDR3 protein: CASSPRAGGQYEQYF. The CDR3, as DNA: TGTGCCAGCAGTCCCCGGGCAGGGGGCCAGTACGAGCAGTACTTC. This chain joins TRBV11-1 and TRBJ2-7; 8 bases line up with TRBD1. Germline loops: CDR1 SGHAT, CDR2 FQDESV (reference sequence). After removal of 6 bases from V and 4 bases from J, the junction contained 11 bases not matched to a gene. The CDR3 consists of 15 residues.

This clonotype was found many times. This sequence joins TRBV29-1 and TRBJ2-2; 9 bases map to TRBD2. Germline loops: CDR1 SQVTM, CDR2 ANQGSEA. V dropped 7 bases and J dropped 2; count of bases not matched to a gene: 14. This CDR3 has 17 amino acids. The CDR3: CSAGGSVAGANTGELFF. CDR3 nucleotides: TGCAGCGCCGGGGGTTCGGTAGCGGGGGCCAACACCGGGGAGCTGTTTTTT.

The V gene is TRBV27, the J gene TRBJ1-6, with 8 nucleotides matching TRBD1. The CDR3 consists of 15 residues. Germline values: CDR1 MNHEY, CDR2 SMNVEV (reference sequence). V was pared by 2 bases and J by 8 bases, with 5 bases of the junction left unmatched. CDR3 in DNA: TGTGCCAGCAGTTTAATCCAGGGGGCTGATTCACCCCTCCACTTT. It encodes CASSLIQGADSPLHF.

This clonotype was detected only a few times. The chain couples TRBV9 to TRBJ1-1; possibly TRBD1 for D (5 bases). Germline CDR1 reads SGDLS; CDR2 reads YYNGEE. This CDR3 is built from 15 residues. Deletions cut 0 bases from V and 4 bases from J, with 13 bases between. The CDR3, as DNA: TGTGCCAGCAGCGTAGTGCAGGGATCCGGCACTGAAGCTTTCTTT. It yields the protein CASSVVQGSGTEAFF.

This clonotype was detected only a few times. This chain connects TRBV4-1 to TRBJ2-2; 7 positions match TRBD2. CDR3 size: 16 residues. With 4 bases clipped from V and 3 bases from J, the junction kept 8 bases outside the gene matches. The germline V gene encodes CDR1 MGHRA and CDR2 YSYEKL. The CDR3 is CASSLRLAGDTGELFF. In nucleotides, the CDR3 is TGCGCCAGCAGCCTAAGGTTGGCGGGAGACACCGGGGAGCTGTTTTTT.

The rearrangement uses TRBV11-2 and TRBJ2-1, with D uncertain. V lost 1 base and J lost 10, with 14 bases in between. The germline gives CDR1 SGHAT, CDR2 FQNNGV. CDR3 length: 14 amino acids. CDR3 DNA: TGTGCCAGCAGCTTAGTAGACTCCCTATGGGAGCAGTTCTTC. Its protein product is CASSLVDSLWEQFF.

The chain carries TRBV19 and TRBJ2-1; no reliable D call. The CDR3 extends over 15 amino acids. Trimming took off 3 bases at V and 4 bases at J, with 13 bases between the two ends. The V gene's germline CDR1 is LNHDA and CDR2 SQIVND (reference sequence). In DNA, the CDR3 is TGTGCCAGTAGTATTCTCTGGCAGAGATACAATGAGCAGTTCTTC. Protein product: CASSILWQRYNEQFF.

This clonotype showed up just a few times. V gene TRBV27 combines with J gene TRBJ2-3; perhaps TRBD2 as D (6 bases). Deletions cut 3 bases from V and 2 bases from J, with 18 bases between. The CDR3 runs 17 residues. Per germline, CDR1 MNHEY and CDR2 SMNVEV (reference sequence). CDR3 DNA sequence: TGTGCCAGCAGTTTGGGTCCGCTAGCGAGGGTCACAGATACGCAGTATTTT. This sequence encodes CASSLGPLARVTDTQYF.

The CDR3, as DNA: TGTGCCAGCAGTGAATTAAGACAGGGGTTACACGAGCAGTACTTC. It encodes CASSELRQGLHEQYF. The V and J genes are TRBV2 and TRBJ2-7; TRBD1 matches at 8 bases. Germline loops: CDR1 SNHLY, CDR2 FYNNEI. J was trimmed by 5 bases and V by 2 bases; bases with no gene match: 8. There are 15 residues in the CDR3.

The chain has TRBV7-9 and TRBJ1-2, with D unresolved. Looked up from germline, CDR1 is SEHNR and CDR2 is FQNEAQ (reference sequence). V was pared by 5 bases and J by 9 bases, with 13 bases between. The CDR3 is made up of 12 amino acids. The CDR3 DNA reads TGTGCCAGCAGCCTTTTTGTAGGGAGCTACACCTTC. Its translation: CASSLFVGSYTF.

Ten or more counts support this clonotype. The CDR3 region has the DNA TGTGCCAGCAGCCCCCAGGGAAACGTGGAGACCCAGTACTTC. Translated: CASSPQGNVETQYF. The chain carries TRBV6-1 and TRBJ2-5, with a weak D call TRBD1 (5 bases). Trimming left V 6 bases short and J 5 bases short, with 16 bases between. CDR1 MNHNS and CDR2 SASEGT come from the germline V gene. The CDR3 runs to 14 residues.

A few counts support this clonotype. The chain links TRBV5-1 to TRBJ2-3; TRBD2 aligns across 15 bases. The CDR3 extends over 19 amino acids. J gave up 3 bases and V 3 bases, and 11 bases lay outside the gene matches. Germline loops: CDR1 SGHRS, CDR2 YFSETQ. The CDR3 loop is CASSSGLAGGTLLTDTQYF. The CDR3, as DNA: TGCGCCAGCAGCTCGGGACTAGCGGGGGGCACCCTCCTGACAGATACGCAGTATTTT.

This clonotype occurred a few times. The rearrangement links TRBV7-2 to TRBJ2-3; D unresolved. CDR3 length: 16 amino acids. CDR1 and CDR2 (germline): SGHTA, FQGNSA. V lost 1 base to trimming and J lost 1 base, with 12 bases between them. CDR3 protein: CASSLDLWAGTDTQYF. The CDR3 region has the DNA TGTGCCAGCAGCTTAGACCTGTGGGCGGGCACAGATACGCAGTATTTT.

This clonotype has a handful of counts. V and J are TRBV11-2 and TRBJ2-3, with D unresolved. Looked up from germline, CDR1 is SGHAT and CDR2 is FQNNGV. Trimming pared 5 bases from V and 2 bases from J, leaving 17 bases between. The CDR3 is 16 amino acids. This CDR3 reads CASSGVSAMVTDTQYF. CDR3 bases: TGTGCCAGCAGCGGAGTCTCAGCGATGGTCACAGATACGCAGTATTTT.

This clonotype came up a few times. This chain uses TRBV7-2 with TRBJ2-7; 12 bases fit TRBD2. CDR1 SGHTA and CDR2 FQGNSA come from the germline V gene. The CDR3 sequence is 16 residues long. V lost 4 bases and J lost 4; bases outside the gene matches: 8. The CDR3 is CASSSGLAGNLYEQYF. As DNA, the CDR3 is TGTGCCAGCAGCTCAGGACTAGCGGGAAACTTGTACGAGCAGTACTTC.

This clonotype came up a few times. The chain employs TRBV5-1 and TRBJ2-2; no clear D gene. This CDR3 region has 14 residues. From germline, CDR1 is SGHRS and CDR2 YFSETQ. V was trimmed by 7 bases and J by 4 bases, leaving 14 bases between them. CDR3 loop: CASGSGPGTGELFF. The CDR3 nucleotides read TGCGCCAGCGGCTCCGGGCCGGGCACCGGGGAGCTGTTTTTT.

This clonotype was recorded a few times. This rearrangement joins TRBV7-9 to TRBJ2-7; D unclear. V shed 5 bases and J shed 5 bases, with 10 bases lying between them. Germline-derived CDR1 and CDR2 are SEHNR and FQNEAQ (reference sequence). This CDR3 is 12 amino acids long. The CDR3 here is CASSGTLDEQYF. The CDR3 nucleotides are TGTGCCAGCAGCGGAACCTTGGACGAGCAGTACTTC.

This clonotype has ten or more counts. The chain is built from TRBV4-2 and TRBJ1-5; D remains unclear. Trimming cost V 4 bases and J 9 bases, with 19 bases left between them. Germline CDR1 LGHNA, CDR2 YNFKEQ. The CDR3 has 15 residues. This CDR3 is CASSPQAGGVRPQHF. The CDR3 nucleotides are TGTGCCAGCAGCCCCCAGGCAGGTGGCGTAAGGCCCCAGCATTTT.

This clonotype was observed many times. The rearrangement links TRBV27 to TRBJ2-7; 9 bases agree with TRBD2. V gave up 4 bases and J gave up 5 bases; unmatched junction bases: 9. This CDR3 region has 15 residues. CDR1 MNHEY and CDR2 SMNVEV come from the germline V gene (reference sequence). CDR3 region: CASSSSAGGRNEQYF. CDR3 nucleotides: TGTGCCAGCAGTTCCTCAGCGGGAGGAAGGAACGAGCAGTACTTC.

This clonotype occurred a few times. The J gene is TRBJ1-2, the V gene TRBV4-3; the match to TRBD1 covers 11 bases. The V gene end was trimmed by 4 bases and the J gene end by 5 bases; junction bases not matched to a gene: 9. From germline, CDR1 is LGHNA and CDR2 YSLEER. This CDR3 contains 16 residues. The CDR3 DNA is TGCGCCAGCAGCCGAGACCCGGGACAGGGGGTTTATGGCTACACCTTC. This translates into CASSRDPGQGVYGYTF.

The CDR3 loop is CASSPWLAGGGADTQYF. In DNA, the CDR3 is TGTGCCAGCAGCCCTTGGTTAGCGGGGGGTGGGGCAGATACGCAGTATTTT. The gene calls are TRBV7-2 and TRBJ2-3; 10 bases match TRBD2. Trimming took 5 bases from V and 4 from J; bases not matched to a gene: 12. This CDR3 has 17 residues. From germline, CDR1 is SGHTA and CDR2 FQGNSA.